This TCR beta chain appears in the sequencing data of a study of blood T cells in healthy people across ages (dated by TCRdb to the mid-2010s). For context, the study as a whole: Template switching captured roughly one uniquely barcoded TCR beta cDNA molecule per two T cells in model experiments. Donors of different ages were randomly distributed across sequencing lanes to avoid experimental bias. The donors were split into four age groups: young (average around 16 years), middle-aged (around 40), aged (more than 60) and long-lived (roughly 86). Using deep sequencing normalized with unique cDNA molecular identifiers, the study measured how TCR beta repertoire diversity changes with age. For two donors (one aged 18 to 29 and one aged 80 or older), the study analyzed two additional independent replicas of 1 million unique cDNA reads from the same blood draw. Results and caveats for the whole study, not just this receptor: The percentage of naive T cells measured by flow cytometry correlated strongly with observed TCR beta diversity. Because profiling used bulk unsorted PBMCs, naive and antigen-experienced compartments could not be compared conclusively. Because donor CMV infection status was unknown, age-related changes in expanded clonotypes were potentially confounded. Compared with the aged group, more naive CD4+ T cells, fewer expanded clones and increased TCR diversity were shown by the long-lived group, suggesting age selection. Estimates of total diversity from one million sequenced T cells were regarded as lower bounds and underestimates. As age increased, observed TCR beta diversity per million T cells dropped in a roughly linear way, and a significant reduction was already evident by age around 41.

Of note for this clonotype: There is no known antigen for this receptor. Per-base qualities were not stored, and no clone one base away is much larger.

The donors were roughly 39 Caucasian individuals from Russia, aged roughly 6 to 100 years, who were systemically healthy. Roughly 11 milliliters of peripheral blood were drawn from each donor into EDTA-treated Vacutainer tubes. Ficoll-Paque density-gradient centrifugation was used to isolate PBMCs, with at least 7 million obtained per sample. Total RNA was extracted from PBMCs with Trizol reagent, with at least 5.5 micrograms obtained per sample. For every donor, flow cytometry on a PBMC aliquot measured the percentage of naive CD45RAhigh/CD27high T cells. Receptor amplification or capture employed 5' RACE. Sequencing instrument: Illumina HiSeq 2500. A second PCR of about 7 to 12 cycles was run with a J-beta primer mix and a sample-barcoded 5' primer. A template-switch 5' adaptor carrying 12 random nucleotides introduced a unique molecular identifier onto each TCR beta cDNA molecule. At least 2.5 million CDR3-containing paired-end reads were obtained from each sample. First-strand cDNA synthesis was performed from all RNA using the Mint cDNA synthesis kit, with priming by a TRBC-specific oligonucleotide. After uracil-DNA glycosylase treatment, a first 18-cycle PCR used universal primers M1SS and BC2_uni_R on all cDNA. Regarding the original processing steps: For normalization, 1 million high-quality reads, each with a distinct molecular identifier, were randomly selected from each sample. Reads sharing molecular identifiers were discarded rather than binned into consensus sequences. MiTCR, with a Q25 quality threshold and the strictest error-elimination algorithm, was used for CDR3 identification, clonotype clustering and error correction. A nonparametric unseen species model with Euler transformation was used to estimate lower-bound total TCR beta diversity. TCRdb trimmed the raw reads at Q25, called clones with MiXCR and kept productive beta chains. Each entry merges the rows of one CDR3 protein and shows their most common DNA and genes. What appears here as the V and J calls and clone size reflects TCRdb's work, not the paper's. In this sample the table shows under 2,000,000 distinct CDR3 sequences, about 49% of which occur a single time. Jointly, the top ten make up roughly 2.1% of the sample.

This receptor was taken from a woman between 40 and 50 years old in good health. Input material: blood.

Read as DNA, the sequence is TGTGCCAGCATGGGACAGGGATCCTACAATGAGCAGTACTTC. Translation gives CASMGQGSYNEQYF. The chain links TRBV25-1 with TRBJ2-7, with 9 central nucleotides matching TRBD1. The germline V gene supplies CDR1 MGHDK and CDR2 SYGVNS. From the cysteine up to the phenylalanine, the CDR3 has a length of 14 residues. The CDR3 DNA has 42 bases and is translated from base 1. V is pruned by 7 bases and J by 7 bases, leaving 11 bases of the junction without a gene match.